This T cell receptor beta chain is drawn from a study of technical replicates of blood from a handful of donors. V was pared by 6 bases and J by 2 bases, with 2 bases of the junction left unmatched. The CDR3 runs to 13 residues. The V gene's germline CDR1 is KGHSH and CDR2 LQKENI. Only in-frame clones appear in the TCRdb table, and some are missing; sequencing was by immunoSEQ multiplex PCR. The sample contains 50,000 to 75,000 clones, 90% to 95% of which appear only once. The receptor was isolated from a human donor in good health. Some clones in this sample may be carry-over from other donors' samples. This chain joins TRBV18 and TRBJ2-7, with 9 bases aligning to TRBD1. The sequenced material came from PBMCs. This chain's CDR3 is CASSYRGPYEQYF. DNA of the CDR3: TGTGCCAGCTCGTACAGGGGGCCCTACGAGCAGTACTTC.